A selection of T cell receptor beta chains follows, all from one sample in a study of blood T cell repertoires in COVID-19. Generated by immunoSEQ multiplex PCR, the TCRdb table keeps only in-frame clones and is missing some. The sample lists 250,000 to 400,000 clones, 87% occurring once. Input material: PBMCs or T cells enriched from blood (not recorded which). The receptors originated from a woman in her twenties or thirties who had recovered from COVID-19. The CDR3 runs from the conserved cysteine through the conserved F or W. The order of the fields is J gene, V gene, clone size, CDR3 length, CDR3 protein. Clone size appears in some rows only: once, few, many, or a class for an expanded clone.

J: TRBJ1-1
V: TRBV3-1/TRBV3-2
size: -
length: 14
CDR3: CASAGGGMNTEAFF

J: TRBJ2-3
V: TRBV29-1
size: -
length: 12
CDR3: CSSRGSTDTQYF

J: TRBJ1-2
V: TRBV13
size: -
length: 13
CDR3: CASSLTEQYGYTF

J: TRBJ2-4
V: TRBV19
size: -
length: 17
CDR3: CASKPGQGRWAKNIQYF

J: TRBJ1-6
V: TRBV4-2
size: -
length: 15
CDR3: CASSQDQVWNSPLHF

J: TRBJ2-7
V: TRBV2
size: -
length: 13
CDR3: CASSPGDGYEQYF

J: TRBJ2-5
V: TRBV2
size: -
length: 15
CDR3: CASRILGGGGETQYF

J: TRBJ1-2
V: TRBV6-6
size: once
length: 15
CDR3: CASSYGYRGRDGYTF

J: TRBJ2-3
V: TRBV23-1
size: -
length: 15
CDR3: CANTRRGGSTDTQYF

J: TRBJ1-4
V: TRBV4-2
size: -
length: 16
CDR3: CASSQEGGGVGSKLFF

J: TRBJ1-5
V: TRBV30
size: -
length: 16
CDR3: CAWSTGQSYSNQPQHF

J: TRBJ1-4
V: TRBV29-1
size: -
length: 13
CDR3: CSASQGVREKLFF

J: TRBJ2-3
V: TRBV13
size: -
length: 14
CDR3: CASSSGLSTDTQYF

J: TRBJ1-4
V: TRBV2
size: -
length: 15
CDR3: CASSLSGGSNEKLFF

J: TRBJ1-6
V: TRBV7-2
size: -
length: 14
CDR3: CASSLQSGNSPLHF

J: TRBJ2-1
V: TRBV9
size: once
length: 12
CDR3: CASSVLASEQFF

J: TRBJ2-7
V: TRBV21-1
size: -
length: 16
CDR3: CASKDPRDREIYEQYF

J: TRBJ2-7
V: TRBV11-2
size: -
length: 12
CDR3: CASSLAVDEQYF

J: TRBJ2-3
V: TRBV5-6
size: -
length: 15
CDR3: CATQFYQGSTDTQYF

J: TRBJ2-5
V: TRBV5-1
size: -
length: 17
CDR3: CASSLGAGALGGETQYF

J: TRBJ1-2
V: TRBV19
size: -
length: 15
CDR3: CASSIDREADYGYTF

J: TRBJ2-1
V: TRBV29-1
size: -
length: 12
CDR3: CSVDPGGNEQFF

J: TRBJ1-3
V: TRBV28
size: few
length: 15
CDR3: CASSLIHRAGNTIYF

J: TRBJ1-2
V: TRBV28
size: few
length: 14
CDR3: CASSIESSFYGYTF

J: TRBJ2-7
V: TRBV28
size: -
length: 13
CDR3: CASSLPTQAEQYF

J: TRBJ2-7
V: TRBV3-1/TRBV3-2
size: once
length: 16
CDR3: CASSQDRPSGPTGPYF

J: TRBJ1-3
V: TRBV29-1
size: -
length: 14
CDR3: CSATGDLSGNTIYF

J: TRBJ1-2
V: TRBV2
size: -
length: 13
CDR3: CASSVAGRSGYTF

J: TRBJ1-6
V: TRBV7-9
size: -
length: 15
CDR3: CASRAPGQWDSPLHF

J: TRBJ2-1
V: TRBV11-3
size: -
length: 13
CDR3: CASSLGPYNEQFF

J: TRBJ1-6
V: TRBV27
size: -
length: 16
CDR3: CASSLNQGVYNSPLHF

J: TRBJ1-2
V: TRBV24-1
size: -
length: 13
CDR3: CATSDRANYGYTF

J: TRBJ2-1
V: TRBV9
size: -
length: 15
CDR3: CASSVEGTSVNEQFF

J: TRBJ2-1
V: TRBV5-1
size: once
length: 16
CDR3: CASSRSSGGPHNEQFF

J: TRBJ2-7
V: TRBV18
size: -
length: 16
CDR3: CASSPSEGQGFYEQYF

J: TRBJ2-3
V: TRBV18
size: -
length: 17
CDR3: CASSPRRTSGGTDTQYF

J: TRBJ2-7
V: TRBV9
size: -
length: 14
CDR3: CASGGGSRSYEQYF

J: TRBJ2-7
V: TRBV4-1
size: -
length: 12
CDR3: CARGRTGKEQYF

J: TRBJ1-2
V: TRBV5-4
size: -
length: 15
CDR3: CASSFEGTANYGYTF

J: TRBJ2-1
V: TRBV13
size: -
length: 16
CDR3: CASSRSGIRVVNEQFF

J: TRBJ2-3
V: TRBV4-2
size: -
length: 16
CDR3: CASSQELAGGRDTQYF

J: TRBJ2-5
V: TRBV7-8
size: -
length: 14
CDR3: CASSLIPTVETQYF

J: TRBJ2-1
V: TRBV11-2
size: few
length: 13
CDR3: CASRRNSDGEQFF

J: TRBJ1-1
V: TRBV2
size: once
length: 15
CDR3: CASSVFGRVNTEAFF

J: TRBJ2-3
V: TRBV5-1
size: -
length: 14
CDR3: CASSLGLAGGTQYF

J: TRBJ2-1
V: TRBV2
size: -
length: 14
CDR3: CASRAGQGYNEQFF

J: TRBJ2-1
V: TRBV2
size: -
length: 16
CDR3: CASSELGTGVNNEQFF

J: TRBJ2-7
V: TRBV3-1/TRBV3-2
size: -
length: 14
CDR3: CASSHRDTTYEQYF

J: TRBJ1-3
V: TRBV5-4
size: -
length: 17
CDR3: CASSLGGHRGSGNTIYF

J: TRBJ1-4
V: TRBV28
size: -
length: 15
CDR3: CASSGRGGGNEKLFF

J: TRBJ1-1
V: TRBV29-1
size: few
length: 12
CDR3: CSVGGLNTEAFF

J: TRBJ1-2
V: TRBV20-1
size: -
length: 9
CDR3: CSAATGYTF

J: TRBJ2-1
V: TRBV6-5
size: -
length: 14
CDR3: CASSLRGLHNEQFF

J: TRBJ1-1
V: TRBV19
size: -
length: 15
CDR3: CASSLRVSPNTEAFF

J: TRBJ1-2
V: TRBV5-5
size: -
length: 15
CDR3: CASSLEDREYYGYTF

J: TRBJ1-5
V: TRBV3-1/TRBV3-2
size: -
length: 12
CDR3: CASSGQNQPQHF

J: TRBJ1-1
V: TRBV7-6
size: -
length: 14
CDR3: CASSATGLNTEAFF

J: TRBJ1-1
V: TRBV28
size: few
length: 13
CDR3: CASSLFRGPGAFF

J: TRBJ1-1
V: TRBV24-1
size: -
length: 16
CDR3: CATSDSTGLGNTEAFF